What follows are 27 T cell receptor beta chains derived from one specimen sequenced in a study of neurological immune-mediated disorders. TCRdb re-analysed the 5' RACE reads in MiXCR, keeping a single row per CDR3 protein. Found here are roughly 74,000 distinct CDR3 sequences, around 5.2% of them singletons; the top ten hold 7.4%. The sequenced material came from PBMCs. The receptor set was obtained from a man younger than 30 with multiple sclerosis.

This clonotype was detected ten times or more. This CDR3 is CASSLGTTNEKLFF. The CDR3 region has the DNA TGTGCCAGCAGCTTGGGGACAACTAATGAAAAACTGTTTTTT. The chain has TRBV7-2 and TRBJ1-4; D uncertain. Deletions cut 3 bases from V and 0 bases from J, with 5 bases between. This CDR3 spans 14 amino acids. CDR1 SGHTA and CDR2 FQGNSA come from the germline V gene.

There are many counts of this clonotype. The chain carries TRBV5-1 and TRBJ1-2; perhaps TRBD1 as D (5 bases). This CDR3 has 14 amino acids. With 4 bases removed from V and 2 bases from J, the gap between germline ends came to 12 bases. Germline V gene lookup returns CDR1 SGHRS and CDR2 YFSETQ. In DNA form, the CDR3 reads TGCGCCAGCAGCCCCGTGGGGCAGAACTATGGCTACACCTTC. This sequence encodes CASSPVGQNYGYTF.

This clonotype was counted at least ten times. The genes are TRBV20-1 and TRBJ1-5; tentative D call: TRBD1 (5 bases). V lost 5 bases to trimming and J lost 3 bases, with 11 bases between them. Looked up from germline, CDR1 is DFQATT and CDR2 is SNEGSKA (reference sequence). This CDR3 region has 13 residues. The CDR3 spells CSALGASNQPQHF. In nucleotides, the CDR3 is TGCAGTGCTTTAGGGGCGTCCAATCAGCCCCAGCATTTT.

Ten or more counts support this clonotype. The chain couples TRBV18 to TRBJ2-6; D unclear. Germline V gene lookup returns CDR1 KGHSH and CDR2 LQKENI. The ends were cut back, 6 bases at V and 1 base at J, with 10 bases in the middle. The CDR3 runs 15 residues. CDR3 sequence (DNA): TGTGCCAGCTCCGAAGCCCTTTCTGGGGCCAACGTCCTGACTTTC. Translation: CASSEALSGANVLTF.

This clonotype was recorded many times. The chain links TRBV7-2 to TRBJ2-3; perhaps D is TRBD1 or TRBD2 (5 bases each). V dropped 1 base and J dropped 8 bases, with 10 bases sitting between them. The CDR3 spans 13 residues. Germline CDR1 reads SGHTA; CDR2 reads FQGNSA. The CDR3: CASSLDPGGTQYF. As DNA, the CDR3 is TGTGCCAGCAGCTTAGACCCTGGGGGTACGCAGTATTTT.

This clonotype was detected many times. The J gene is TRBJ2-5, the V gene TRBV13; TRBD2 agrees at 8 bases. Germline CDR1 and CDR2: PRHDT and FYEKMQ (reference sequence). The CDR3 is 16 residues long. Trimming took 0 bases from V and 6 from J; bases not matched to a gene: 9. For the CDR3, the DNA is TGTGCCAGCAGCTTAGGAGCGGGGGCCGCAGAGAAGACCCAGTACTTC. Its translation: CASSLGAGAAEKTQYF.

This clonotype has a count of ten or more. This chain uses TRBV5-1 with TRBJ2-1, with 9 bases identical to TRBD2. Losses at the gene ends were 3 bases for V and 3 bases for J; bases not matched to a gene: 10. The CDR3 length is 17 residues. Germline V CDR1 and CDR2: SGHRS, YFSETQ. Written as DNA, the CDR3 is TGCGCCAGCAGCTCGGACCCTAGCGGGACAATCTACAATGAGCAGTTCTTC. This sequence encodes CASSSDPSGTIYNEQFF. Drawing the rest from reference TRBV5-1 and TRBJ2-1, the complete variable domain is KAGVTQTPRYLIKTRGQQVTLSCSPISGHRSVSWYQQTPGQGLQFLFEYFSETQRNKGNFPGRFSGRQFSNSRSEMNVSTLELGDSALYLCASSSDPSGTIYNEQFFGPGTRLTVL.

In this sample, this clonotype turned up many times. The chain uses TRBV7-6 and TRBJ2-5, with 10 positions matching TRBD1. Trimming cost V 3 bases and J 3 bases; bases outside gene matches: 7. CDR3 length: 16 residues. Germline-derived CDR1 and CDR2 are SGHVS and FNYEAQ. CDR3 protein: CASSLSIGTGEETQYF. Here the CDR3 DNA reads TGTGCCAGCAGCTTGAGCATCGGGACAGGGGAAGAGACCCAGTACTTC.

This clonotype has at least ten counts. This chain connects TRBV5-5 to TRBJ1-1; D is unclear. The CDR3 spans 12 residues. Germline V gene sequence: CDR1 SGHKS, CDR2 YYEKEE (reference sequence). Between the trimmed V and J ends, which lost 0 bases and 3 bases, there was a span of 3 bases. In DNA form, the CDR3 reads TGTGCCAGCAGCTTGGCTCACACTGAAGCTTTCTTT. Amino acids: CASSLAHTEAFF.

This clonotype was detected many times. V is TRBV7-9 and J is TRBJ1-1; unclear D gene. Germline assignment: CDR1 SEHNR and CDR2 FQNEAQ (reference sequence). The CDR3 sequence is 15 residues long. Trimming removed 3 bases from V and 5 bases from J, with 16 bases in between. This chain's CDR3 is CASSLLSSSATEAFF. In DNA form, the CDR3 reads TGTGCCAGCAGCTTGCTCTCATCGTCAGCAACTGAAGCTTTCTTT.

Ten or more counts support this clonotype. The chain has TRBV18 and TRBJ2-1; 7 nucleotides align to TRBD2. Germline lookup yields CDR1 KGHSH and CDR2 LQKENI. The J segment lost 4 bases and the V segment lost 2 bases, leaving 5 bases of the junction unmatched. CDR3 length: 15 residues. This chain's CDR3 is CASSPVRELYNEQFF. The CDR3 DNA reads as TGTGCCAGCTCACCAGTGCGGGAGCTGTACAATGAGCAGTTCTTC.

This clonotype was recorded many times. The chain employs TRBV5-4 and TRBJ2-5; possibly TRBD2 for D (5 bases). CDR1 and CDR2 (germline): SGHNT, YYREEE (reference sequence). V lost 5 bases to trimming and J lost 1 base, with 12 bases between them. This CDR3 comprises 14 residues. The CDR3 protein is CASSIARGQETQYF. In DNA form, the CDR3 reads TGTGCCAGCAGTATCGCCCGGGGCCAAGAGACCCAGTACTTC.

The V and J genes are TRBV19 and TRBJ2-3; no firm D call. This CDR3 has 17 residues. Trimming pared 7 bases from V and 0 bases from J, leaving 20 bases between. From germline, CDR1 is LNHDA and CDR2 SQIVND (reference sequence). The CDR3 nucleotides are TGTGCCAGTACCCACTCGGGTTGGGCCCCTAGCACAGATACGCAGTATTTT. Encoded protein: CASTHSGWAPSTDTQYF.

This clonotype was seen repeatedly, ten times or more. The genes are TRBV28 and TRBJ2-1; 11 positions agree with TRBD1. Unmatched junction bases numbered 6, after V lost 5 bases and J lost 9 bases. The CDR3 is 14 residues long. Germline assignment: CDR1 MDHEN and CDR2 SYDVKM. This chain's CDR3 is CASSTSGTGGEQFF. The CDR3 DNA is TGTGCCAGCAGTACCTCCGGGACAGGGGGTGAGCAGTTCTTC.

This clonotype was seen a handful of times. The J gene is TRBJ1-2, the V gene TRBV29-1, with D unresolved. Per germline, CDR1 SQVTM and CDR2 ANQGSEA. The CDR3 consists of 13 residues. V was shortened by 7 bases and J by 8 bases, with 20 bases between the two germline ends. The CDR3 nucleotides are TGCAGCGCGAAGGGCGATCTGCGGGAAGGCTACACCTTC. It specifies CSAKGDLREGYTF.

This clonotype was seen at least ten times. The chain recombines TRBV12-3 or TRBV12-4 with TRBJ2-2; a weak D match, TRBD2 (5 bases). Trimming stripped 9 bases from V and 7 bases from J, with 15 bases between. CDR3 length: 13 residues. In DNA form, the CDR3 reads TGTGCCAGTGATCGAGGACGGGGCGGGGAGCTGTTTTTT. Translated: CASDRGRGGELFF.

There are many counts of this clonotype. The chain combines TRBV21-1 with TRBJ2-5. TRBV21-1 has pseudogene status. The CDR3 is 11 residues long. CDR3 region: CASSKRGTQYF. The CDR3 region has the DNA TGTGCCAGCAGCAAGCGGGGGACCCAGTACTTC.

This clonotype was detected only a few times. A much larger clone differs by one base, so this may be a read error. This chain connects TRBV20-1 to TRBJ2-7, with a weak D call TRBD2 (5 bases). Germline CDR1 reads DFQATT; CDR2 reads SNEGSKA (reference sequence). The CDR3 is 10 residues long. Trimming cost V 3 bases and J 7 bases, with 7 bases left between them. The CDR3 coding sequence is TGCAGTGCTAGCGGGAAAGAGCAGTACTTC. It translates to CSASGKEQYF.

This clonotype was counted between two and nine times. The CDR3 region is CASSPRTGEPYQPQHF. In nucleotides, the CDR3 is TGTGCCAGCAGCCCCCGGACAGGGGAGCCTTATCAGCCCCAGCATTTT. V gene TRBV5-8 combines with J gene TRBJ1-5; 9 bases match TRBD1. V shed 4 bases and J 5 bases; nucleotides not matched to a gene: 10. Germline values: CDR1 SGHTS, CDR2 YDEGEE. The CDR3 runs to 16 residues.

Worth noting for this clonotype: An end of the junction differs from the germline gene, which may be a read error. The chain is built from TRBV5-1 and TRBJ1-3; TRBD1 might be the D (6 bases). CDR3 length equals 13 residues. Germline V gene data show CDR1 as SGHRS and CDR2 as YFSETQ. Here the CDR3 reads CASSPGQGKTIYF. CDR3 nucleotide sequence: TGCGCCAGCAGTCCGGGACAAGGAAAAACCATATATTTT.

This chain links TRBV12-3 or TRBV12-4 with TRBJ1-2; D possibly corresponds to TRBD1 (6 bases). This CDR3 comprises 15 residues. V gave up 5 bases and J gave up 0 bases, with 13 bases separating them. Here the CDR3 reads CASSPLGGANYGYTF. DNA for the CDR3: TGTGCCAGCAGTCCACTAGGGGGAGCTAACTATGGCTACACCTTC.

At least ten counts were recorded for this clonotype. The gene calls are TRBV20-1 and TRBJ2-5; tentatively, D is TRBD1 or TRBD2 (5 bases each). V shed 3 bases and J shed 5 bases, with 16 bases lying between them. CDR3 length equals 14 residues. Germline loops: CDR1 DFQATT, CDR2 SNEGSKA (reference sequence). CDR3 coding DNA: TGCAGTGCTAGGGGGCTAGCCGTCGAGGAGACCCAGTACTTC. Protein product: CSARGLAVEETQYF.

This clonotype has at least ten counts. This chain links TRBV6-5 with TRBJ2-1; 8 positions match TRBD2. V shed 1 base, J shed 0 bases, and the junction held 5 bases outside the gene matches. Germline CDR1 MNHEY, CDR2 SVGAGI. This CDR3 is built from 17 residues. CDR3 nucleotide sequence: TGTGCCAGCAGTTACTTGGGGACTAGTCGCTCCTACAATGAGCAGTTCTTC. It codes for CASSYLGTSRSYNEQFF.

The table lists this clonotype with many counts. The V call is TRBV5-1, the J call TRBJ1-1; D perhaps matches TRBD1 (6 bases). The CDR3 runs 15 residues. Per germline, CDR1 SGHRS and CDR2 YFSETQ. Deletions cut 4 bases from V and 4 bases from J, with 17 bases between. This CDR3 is CASSPPSGEGTEAFF. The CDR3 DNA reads TGCGCCAGCAGCCCCCCTTCAGGGGAAGGCACTGAAGCTTTCTTT.

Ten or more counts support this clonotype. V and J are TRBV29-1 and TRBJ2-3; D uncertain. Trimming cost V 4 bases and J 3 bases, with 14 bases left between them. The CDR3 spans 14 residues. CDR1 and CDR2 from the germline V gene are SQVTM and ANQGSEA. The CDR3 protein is CSVVFWQITDTQYF. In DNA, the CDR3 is TGCAGCGTTGTCTTTTGGCAGATTACAGATACGCAGTATTTT.

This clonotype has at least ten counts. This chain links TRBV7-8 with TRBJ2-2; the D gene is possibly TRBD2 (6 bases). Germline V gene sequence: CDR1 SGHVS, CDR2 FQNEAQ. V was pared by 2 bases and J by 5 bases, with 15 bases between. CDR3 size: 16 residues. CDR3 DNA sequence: TGTGCCAGCAGCTTAATCGGGGACTCAACTACCGGGGAGCTGTTTTTT. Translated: CASSLIGDSTTGELFF. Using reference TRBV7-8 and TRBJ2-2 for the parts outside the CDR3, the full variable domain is GAGVSQSPRYKVAKRGQDVALRCDPISGHVSLFWYQQALGQGPEFLTYFQNEAQLDKSGLPSDRFFAERPEGSVSTLKIQRTQQEDSAVYLCASSLIGDSTTGELFFGEGSRLTVL.

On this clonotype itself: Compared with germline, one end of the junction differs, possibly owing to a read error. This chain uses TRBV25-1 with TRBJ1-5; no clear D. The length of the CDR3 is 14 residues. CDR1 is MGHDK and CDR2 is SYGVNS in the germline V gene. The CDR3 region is CASSESAYWQPQNF. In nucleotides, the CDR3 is TGTGCCAGCAGTGAATCAGCGTACTGGCAGCCCCAGAATTTT.